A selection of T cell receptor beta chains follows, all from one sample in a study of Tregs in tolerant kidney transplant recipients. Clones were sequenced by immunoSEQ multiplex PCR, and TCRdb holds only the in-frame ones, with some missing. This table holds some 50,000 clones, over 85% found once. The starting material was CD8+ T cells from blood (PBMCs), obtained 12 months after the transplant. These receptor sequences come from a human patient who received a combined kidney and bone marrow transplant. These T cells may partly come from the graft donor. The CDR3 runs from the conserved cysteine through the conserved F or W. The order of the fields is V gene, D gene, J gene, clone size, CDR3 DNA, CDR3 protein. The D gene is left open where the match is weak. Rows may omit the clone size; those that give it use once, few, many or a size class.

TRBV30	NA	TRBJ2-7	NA	TGTGCCTGGGGGACCGGGGGTCTTAGCGAGCAGTACTTC	CAWGTGGLSEQYF
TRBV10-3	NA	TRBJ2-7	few	TGTGCCATCAGTGAAGTTAATAGGCGGGGACTCTCCTACGAGCAGTACTTC	CAISEVNRRGLSYEQYF
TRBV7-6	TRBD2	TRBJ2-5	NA	TGTGCCAGCAGCAAGACCAACCCCAGGGGGGGACTAGCGGGAGCAGAGACCCAGTACTTC	CASSKTNPRGGLAGAETQYF
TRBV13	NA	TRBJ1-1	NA	TGTGCCAGCAGCTTAGACAGGGATCTAAACACTGAAGCTTTCTTT	CASSLDRDLNTEAFF
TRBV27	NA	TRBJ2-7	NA	TGTGCCAGCAGTTTGGGGGGGGGCGGGGACGAGCAGTACTTC	CASSLGGGGDEQYF
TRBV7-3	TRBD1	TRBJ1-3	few	TGTGCCAGCAGCCTCGAGGACAGGAGAGGAAACACCATATATTTT	CASSLEDRRGNTIYF
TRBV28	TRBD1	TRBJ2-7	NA	TGTGCCAGCAGTTTACTCATCGGACAGGGGGTTCTGTACGAGCAGTACTTC	CASSLLIGQGVLYEQYF
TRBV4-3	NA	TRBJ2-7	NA	TGCGCCAGCAGCCGGCAAAGGGGGGGAGGGGAGCAGTACTTC	CASSRQRGGGEQYF
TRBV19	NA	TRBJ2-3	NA	TGTGCCACCTGGGACTCTTCCACAGATACGCAGTATTTT	CATWDSSTDTQYF
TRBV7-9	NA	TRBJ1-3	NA	TGTGCCAGCAGCGCAGGGTTGGGCTCTGGAAACACCATATATTTT	CASSAGLGSGNTIYF
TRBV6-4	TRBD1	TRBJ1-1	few	TGTGCCAGCAGTGACGGGACAGGGGCCAATGTTGAAGCTTTCTTT	CASSDGTGANVEAFF
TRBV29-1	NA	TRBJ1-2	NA	TGCAGCGTTGTCGGTGAGGTGAACTATGGCTACACCTTC	CSVVGEVNYGYTF
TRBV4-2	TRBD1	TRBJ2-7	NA	TGTGCCAGCAGCCACATCATCCGGGACAGGGGTTCCTACGAGCAGTACTTC	CASSHIIRDRGSYEQYF
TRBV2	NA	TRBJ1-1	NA	TGTGCCAGTCGGGGTCCGAAACCCACTGAAGCTTTCTTT	CASRGPKPTEAFF
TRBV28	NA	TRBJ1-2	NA	TGTGCCAGCAGCTTGATGAGACTGAACTATGGCTACACCTTC	CASSLMRLNYGYTF
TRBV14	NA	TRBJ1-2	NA	TGTGCCAGCAGCCACGGGGGGCTGGGCTATGGCTACACCTTC	CASSHGGLGYGYTF
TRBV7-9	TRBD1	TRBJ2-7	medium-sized	TGTGCCAGCAGCCCGGGGACAGGGGGCGACTCCTACGAGCAGTACTTC	CASSPGTGGDSYEQYF